This TCR beta chain came from a study of shared clonotypes between healthy human individuals. The CDR3 consists of 15 residues. V was clipped by 2 bases and J by 3 bases, with 13 bases between them. Germline assignment: CDR1 MNHEY and CDR2 SMNVEV (reference sequence). Researchers divided each subset's genomic DNA evenly across several immunoSEQ plates. This table comes from immunoSEQ multiplex PCR, and its TCRdb copy is limited to in-frame clones, with some not included. The table shows fewer than 600,000 clones, with roughly 79% occurring only once. The TCR was taken from a woman in her thirties or forties in good health. Some clones in this sample may be carry-over from other donors' samples. The chain has TRBV27 and TRBJ1-1; D is undetermined. Sequenced sample: PBMCs. This CDR3 is CASSLGPSGDTEAFF. In DNA form, the CDR3 reads TGTGCCAGCAGTTTAGGCCCCTCCGGGGACACTGAAGCTTTCTTT.